The TCR beta chain under discussion was sequenced for a study of preoperative IRX-2 immunotherapy in early breast cancer. The sample's treatment: preoperative locoregional IRX-2 cytokine immunotherapy. Patients received preoperative, locoregional IRX-2 cytokine immunotherapy in a phase Ib study. Repertoires were generated with immunoSEQ multiplex PCR, while TCRdb's copy carries only in-frame clones and drops some. Here the sample spans 40,000 to 50,000 clones, approximately 80% being singletons. V gave up 5 bases and J gave up 3 bases, with 11 bases separating them. The length of the CDR3 is 13 residues. CDR1 and CDR2 from the germline V gene are SGHVS and FQNEAQ.

V gene TRBV7-8 combines with J gene TRBJ2-7, with no clear D. The specimen comprised tumor tissue, sampled after IRX-2 immunotherapy. The receptor comes from a human donor with breast cancer. The CDR3 coding sequence is TGTGCCAGCAGCCGTATCCAGGACTACGAGCAGTACTTC. Its protein product is CASSRIQDYEQYF.